The entry below gives a single T cell receptor beta chain sequence along with its context. Trimming removed 7 bases from V and 1 base from J; junction bases left unmatched: 6. The CDR3 runs to 16 residues. CDR1 SGHAT and CDR2 FQNNGV come from the germline V gene. The time point here: peripheral blood 6 weeks after treatment start. Urothelial carcinoma, locally advanced or metastatic, affected the patients. This specimen comes from a study of PD-L1 blockade in urothelial cancer. Across the whole study: The patients first took atezolizumab around 2014, receiving 1,200 mg intravenously every 3 weeks.

Profiled with immunoSEQ multiplex PCR; TCRdb holds only in-frame clones, not every one. The repertoire has some 110,000 clones, around 93% of them found once; the top ten carry around 3.7%. This chain joins TRBV11-2 and TRBJ2-2; 10 bases agree with TRBD2. Sequencing was performed on PBMCs, taken around atezolizumab (anti-PD-L1) treatment. This TCR was sampled from a man aged 60 to 69 with urothelial cancer. The CDR3 spells CASTLASGGNTGELFF. DNA of the CDR3: TGTGCCAGCACTCTCGCTAGCGGGGGGAACACCGGGGAGCTGTTTTTT.